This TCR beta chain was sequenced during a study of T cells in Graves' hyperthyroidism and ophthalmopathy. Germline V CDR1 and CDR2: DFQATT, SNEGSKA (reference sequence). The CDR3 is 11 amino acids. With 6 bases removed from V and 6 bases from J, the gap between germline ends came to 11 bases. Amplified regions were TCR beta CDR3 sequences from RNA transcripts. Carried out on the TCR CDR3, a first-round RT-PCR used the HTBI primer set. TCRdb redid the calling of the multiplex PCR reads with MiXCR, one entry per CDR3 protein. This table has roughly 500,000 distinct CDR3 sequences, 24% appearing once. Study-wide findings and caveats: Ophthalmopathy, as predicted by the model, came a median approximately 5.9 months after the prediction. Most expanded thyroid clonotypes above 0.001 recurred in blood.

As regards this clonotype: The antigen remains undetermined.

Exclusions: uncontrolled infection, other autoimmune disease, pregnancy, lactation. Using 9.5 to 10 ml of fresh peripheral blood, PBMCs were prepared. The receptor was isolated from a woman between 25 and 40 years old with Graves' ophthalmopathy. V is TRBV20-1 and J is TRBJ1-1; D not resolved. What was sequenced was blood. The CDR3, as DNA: TGCAGTGCAATGACGCCGTCTGAAGCTTTCTTT. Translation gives CSAMTPSEAFF.